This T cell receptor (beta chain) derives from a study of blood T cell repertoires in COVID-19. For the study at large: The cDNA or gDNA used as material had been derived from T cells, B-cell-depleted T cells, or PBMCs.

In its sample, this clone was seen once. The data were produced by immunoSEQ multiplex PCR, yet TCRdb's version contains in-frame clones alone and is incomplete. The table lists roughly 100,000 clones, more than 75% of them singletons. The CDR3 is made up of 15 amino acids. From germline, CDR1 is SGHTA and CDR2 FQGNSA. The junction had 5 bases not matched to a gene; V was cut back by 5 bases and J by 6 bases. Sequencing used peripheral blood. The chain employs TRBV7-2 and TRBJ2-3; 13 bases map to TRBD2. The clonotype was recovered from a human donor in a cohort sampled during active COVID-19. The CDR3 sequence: CASSRTSGGPDTQYF. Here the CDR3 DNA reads TGTGCCAGCAGCCGGACTAGCGGGGGCCCGGATACGCAGTATTTT.